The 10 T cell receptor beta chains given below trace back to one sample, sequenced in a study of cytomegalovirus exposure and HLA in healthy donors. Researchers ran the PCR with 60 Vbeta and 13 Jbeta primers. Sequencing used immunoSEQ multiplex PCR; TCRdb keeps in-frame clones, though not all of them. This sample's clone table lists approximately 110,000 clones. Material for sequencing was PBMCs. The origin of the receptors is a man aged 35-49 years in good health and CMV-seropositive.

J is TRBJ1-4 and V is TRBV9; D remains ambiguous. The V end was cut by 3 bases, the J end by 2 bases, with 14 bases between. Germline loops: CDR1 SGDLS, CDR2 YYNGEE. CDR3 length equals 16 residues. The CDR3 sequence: CASSAGQQSTNEKLFF. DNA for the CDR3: TGTGCCAGCAGCGCCGGTCAACAGAGTACTAATGAAAAACTGTTTTTT.

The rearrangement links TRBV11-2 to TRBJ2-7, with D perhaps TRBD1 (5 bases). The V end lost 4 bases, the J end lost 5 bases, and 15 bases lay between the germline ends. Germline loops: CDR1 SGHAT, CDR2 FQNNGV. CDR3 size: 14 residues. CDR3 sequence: CASSSRRQGDEQYF. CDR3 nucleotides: TGTGCCAGCAGCTCCCGAAGGCAGGGTGACGAGCAGTACTTC.

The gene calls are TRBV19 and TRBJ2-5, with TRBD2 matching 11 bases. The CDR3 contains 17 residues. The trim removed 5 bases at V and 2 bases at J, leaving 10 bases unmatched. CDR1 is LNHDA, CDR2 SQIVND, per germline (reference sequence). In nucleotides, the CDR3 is TGTGCCAGTAGTCTCCTGACTAGCGGGGATGCTCAAGAGACCCAGTACTTC. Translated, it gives CASSLLTSGDAQETQYF.

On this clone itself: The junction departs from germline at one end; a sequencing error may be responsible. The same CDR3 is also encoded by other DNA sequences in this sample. The CDR3 reads CASSLWYAGDFSYEQYF. The CDR3, as DNA: TGCGCCAGCAGTTTATGGTACGCGGGAGATTTTAGCTACGAGCAGTACTTC. The chain is built from TRBV27 and TRBJ2-7; 7 bases are a match to TRBD2. The germline gives CDR1 MNHEY, CDR2 SMNVEV (reference sequence). The CDR3 contains 17 residues.

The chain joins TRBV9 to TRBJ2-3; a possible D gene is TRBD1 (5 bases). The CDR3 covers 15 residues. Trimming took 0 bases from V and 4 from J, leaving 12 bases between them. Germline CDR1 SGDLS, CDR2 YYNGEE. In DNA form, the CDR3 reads TGTGCCAGCAGCGTAGGGCAGGGTTTGGCAGATACGCAGTATTTT. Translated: CASSVGQGLADTQYF.

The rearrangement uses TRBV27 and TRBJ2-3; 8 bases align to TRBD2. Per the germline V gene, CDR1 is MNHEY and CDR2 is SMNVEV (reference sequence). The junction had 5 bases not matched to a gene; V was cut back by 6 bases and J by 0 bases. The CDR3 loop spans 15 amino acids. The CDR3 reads CASRNRLASTDTQYF. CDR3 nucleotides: TGTGCCAGCAGGAACCGACTAGCGAGCACAGATACGCAGTATTTT.

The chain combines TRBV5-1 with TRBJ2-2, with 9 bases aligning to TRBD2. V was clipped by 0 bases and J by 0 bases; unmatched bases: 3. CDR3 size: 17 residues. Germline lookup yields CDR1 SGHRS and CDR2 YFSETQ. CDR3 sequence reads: CASSLGASGANTGELFF. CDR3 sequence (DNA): TGCGCCAGCAGCTTGGGGGCTAGCGGGGCGAACACCGGGGAGCTGTTTTTT.

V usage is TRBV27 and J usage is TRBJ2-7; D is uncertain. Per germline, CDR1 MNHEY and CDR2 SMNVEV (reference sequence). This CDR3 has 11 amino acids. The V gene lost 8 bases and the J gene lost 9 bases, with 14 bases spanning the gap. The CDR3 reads CASASALGQYF. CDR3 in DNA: TGTGCCAGCGCCAGCGCCCTCGGGCAGTACTTC.

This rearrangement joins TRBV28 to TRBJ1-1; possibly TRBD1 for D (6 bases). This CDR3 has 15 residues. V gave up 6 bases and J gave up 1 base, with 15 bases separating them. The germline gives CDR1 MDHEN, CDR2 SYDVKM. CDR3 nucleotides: TGTGCCAGCAGAGTTATAAAACAGGGGAACACTGAAGCTTTCTTT. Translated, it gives CASRVIKQGNTEAFF.

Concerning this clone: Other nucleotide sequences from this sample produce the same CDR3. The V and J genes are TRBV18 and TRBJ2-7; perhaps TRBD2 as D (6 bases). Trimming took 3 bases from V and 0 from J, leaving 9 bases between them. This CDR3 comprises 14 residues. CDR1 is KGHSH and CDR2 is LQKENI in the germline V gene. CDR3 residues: CASSPGLSSYEQYF. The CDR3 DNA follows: TGTGCCAGCTCACCGGGACTGAGCTCCTACGAGCAGTACTTC.